Following are 23 T cell receptor beta chains from one sample sequenced in a study of blood T cell repertoires in COVID-19. Sequencing was performed with immunoSEQ multiplex PCR; in TCRdb, only in-frame clones are kept and a portion is missing. The table includes 250,000 to 350,000 clones, around nine tenths detected once. What was sequenced was PBMCs or T cells enriched from blood (not recorded which). Source of these receptors: a woman between 50 and 59 years old who had been exposed to COVID-19.

A single count supports this clone. The chain links TRBV15 to TRBJ1-3; no reliable D call. V gave up 4 bases and J gave up 3 bases, with 13 bases separating them. Germline V gene sequence: CDR1 LNHNV, CDR2 YYDKDF (reference sequence). This CDR3 spans 15 amino acids. CDR3 sequence: CATSTLEGGGNTIYF. The DNA of the CDR3 is TGTGCCACCAGCACCCTTGAGGGAGGTGGAAACACCATATATTTT. Using reference TRBV15 and TRBJ1-3 for the parts outside the CDR3, the full variable domain is DAMVIQNPRYQVTQFGKPVTLSCSQTLNHNVMYWYQQKSSQAPKLLFHYYDKDFNNEADTPDNFQSRRPNTSFCFLDIRSPGLGDTAMYLCATSTLEGGGNTIYFGEGSWLTVV.

The V and J genes are TRBV19 and TRBJ2-7, with D uncertain. Germline V gene lookup returns CDR1 LNHDA and CDR2 SQIVND (reference sequence). CDR3 length equals 16 residues. Trimming took 5 bases from V and 2 from J, leaving 19 bases between them. The CDR3: CASSSQTTMVPYEQYF. For the CDR3, the DNA is TGTGCCAGTAGTTCTCAGACCACTATGGTCCCCTACGAGCAGTACTTC.

Here the CDR3 reads CASSLGGGGANEQFF. The CDR3 DNA sequence: TGTGCCAGCAGCTTAGGCGGCGGGGGGGCAAATGAGCAGTTCTTC. The chain joins TRBV7-2 to TRBJ2-1, with 9 nucleotides matching TRBD2. Trimming cost V 1 base and J 7 bases; bases outside gene matches: 5. The CDR3 has 15 residues. Germline CDR1 and CDR2: SGHTA and FQGNSA.

The genes are TRBV10-3 and TRBJ1-5; 8 bases are shared with TRBD1. The trim removed 1 base at V and 3 bases at J, leaving 8 bases unmatched. This CDR3 is 17 amino acids long. Germline V gene sequence: CDR1 ENHRY, CDR2 SYGVKD. Written as DNA, the CDR3 is TGTGCCATCAGTGAGTTTGACAGGGGCGATGTCAATCAGCCCCAGCATTTT. Protein sequence: CAISEFDRGDVNQPQHF.

The J gene is TRBJ1-2, the V gene TRBV24-1; D is unresolved. CDR1 KGHDR and CDR2 SFDVKD come from the germline V gene. The CDR3 length is 14 residues. Trimming left V 1 base short and J 0 bases short, with 5 bases between. CDR3 amino acids: CATSDFRSNYGYTF. The CDR3, as DNA: TGTGCCACCAGTGATTTTCGGTCTAACTATGGCTACACCTTC.

This chain links TRBV18 with TRBJ2-2; TRBD1 agrees at 11 bases. The CDR3 is 16 amino acids. V was pared by 2 bases and J by 6 bases, with 5 bases of the junction left unmatched. Germline assignment: CDR1 KGHSH and CDR2 LQKENI. This CDR3 is CASSPRGQGASGELFF. Here the CDR3 DNA reads TGTGCCAGCTCACCAAGAGGACAGGGGGCTTCCGGGGAGCTGTTTTTT.

The chain links TRBV6-5 to TRBJ2-7, with 12 positions matching TRBD2. This CDR3 spans 13 amino acids. Per germline, CDR1 MNHEY and CDR2 SVGAGI. The V segment lost 6 bases and the J segment 4 bases; nucleotides outside the gene matches: 1. The CDR3 spells CASRLAGGYEQYF. For the CDR3, the DNA is TGTGCCAGCAGACTAGCGGGGGGATACGAGCAGTACTTC.

The V and J genes are TRBV6-1 and TRBJ1-3; TRBD1 matches at 7 bases. The length of the CDR3 is 16 residues. V trimming: 3 bases; J trimming: 4 bases; junction bases outside the gene matches: 9. Germline V gene sequence: CDR1 MNHNS, CDR2 SASEGT. The chain's CDR3 is CASSDRWGTEGNTIYF. The CDR3 DNA is TGTGCCAGCAGTGATAGATGGGGGACAGAGGGAAACACCATATATTTT.

This chain links TRBV13 with TRBJ1-1; 7 bases are shared with TRBD1. The CDR3 sequence is 15 residues long. The ends lost 9 bases at V and 0 bases at J; junction bases unmatched: 10. Germline assignment: CDR1 PRHDT and CDR2 FYEKMQ (reference sequence). CDR3 nucleotides: TGTGCCAGTGAGGGCAGGGGGGATTTGAACACTGAAGCTTTCTTT. Protein: CASEGRGDLNTEAFF.

This clone was detected a few times. The chain has TRBV7-8 and TRBJ1-5; D perhaps matches TRBD1 (5 bases). CDR1 SGHVS and CDR2 FQNEAQ come from the germline V gene. CDR3 length: 14 residues. Trimming shortened V by 5 bases and J by 6 bases, and 14 bases separated the two germline ends. The CDR3 DNA reads TGTGCCAGCAGCGGGACGGGGGGTAGTCAGCCCCAGCATTTT. This sequence encodes CASSGTGGSQPQHF. Drawing the rest from reference TRBV7-8 and TRBJ1-5, the complete variable domain is GAGVSQSPRYKVAKRGQDVALRCDPISGHVSLFWYQQALGQGPEFLTYFQNEAQLDKSGLPSDRFFAERPEGSVSTLKIQRTQQEDSAVYLCASSGTGGSQPQHFGDGTRLSIL.

This clone was counted a few times. The sample has other DNA sequences that encode this CDR3 too. The gene calls are TRBV7-9 and TRBJ1-4; D is ambiguous. Trimming pared 1 base from V and 2 bases from J, leaving 8 bases between. The length of the CDR3 is 15 residues. Germline V gene data show CDR1 as SEHNR and CDR2 as FQNEAQ (reference sequence). For the CDR3, the DNA is TGTGCCAGCAGCTTAGAGACGGGGACTAATGAAAAACTGTTTTTT. Protein sequence: CASSLETGTNEKLFF.

Only a few counts were recorded for this clone. The J gene is TRBJ1-6, the V gene TRBV7-2; TRBD1 matches at 10 bases. CDR1 and CDR2 from the germline V gene are SGHTA and FQGNSA. V was clipped by 0 bases and J by 6 bases; unmatched bases: 5. There are 17 residues in the CDR3. CDR3 coding DNA: TGTGCCAGCAGCTTAGCGCATGGGACAGGGGTTAATTCACCCCTCCACTTT. This gives the protein CASSLAHGTGVNSPLHF.

Only one count was recorded for this clone. The genes are TRBV3-1 (or the pseudogene TRBV3-2) and TRBJ2-3; the D gene is possibly TRBD1 (6 bases). Germline assignment: CDR1 LGHDT and CDR2 YNNKEL (reference sequence). The CDR3 length is 14 residues. Trimming left V 3 bases short and J 3 bases short, with 10 bases between. Here the CDR3 DNA reads TGTGCCAGCAGCCACAGGGGTGGTACAGATACGCAGTATTTT. Translating gives CASSHRGGTDTQYF.

This clone appeared once. V is TRBV3-1 (or the pseudogene TRBV3-2) and J is TRBJ2-6, with 8 bases identical to TRBD1. Germline values: CDR1 LGHDT, CDR2 YNNKEL (reference sequence). J gave up 2 bases and V 5 bases, and 2 bases lay outside the gene matches. The CDR3 covers 15 residues. CDR3 DNA sequence: TGTGCCAGCAGCGCGACAGGGGCTGGGGCCAACGTCCTGACTTTC. Amino acid sequence: CASSATGAGANVLTF.

Comment on this clone: At the DNA level, this CDR3 is encoded by other sequences in the same sample as well. The rearrangement links TRBV3-1 (or the pseudogene TRBV3-2) to TRBJ1-5; D ambiguous. Per the germline V gene, CDR1 is LGHDT and CDR2 is YNNKEL (reference sequence). CDR3 length: 14 amino acids. The V gene lost 0 bases and the J gene lost 2 bases, with 5 bases spanning the gap. CDR3: CASSQDRGNQPQHF. The CDR3 region has the DNA TGTGCCAGCAGCCAAGACCGTGGCAATCAGCCCCAGCATTTT.

The V call is TRBV3-1 (or the pseudogene TRBV3-2), the J call TRBJ1-1; D possibly corresponds to TRBD1 (5 bases). Germline CDR1 LGHDT, CDR2 YNNKEL (reference sequence). The germline V and J ends were trimmed by 3 bases and 0 bases, with 11 bases remaining between them. The CDR3 loop spans 15 amino acids. This CDR3 is CASSQAGVMNTEAFF. The CDR3 nucleotides are TGTGCCAGCAGCCAGGCGGGGGTTATGAACACTGAAGCTTTCTTT.

The chain combines TRBV19 with TRBJ1-2, with D possibly being TRBD1 (5 bases). Trimming removed 8 bases at V and 5 bases at J, with 24 bases between. The CDR3 is 16 amino acids. Germline CDR1 LNHDA, CDR2 SQIVND (reference sequence). In DNA form, the CDR3 reads TGTGCCAGTTCCACCCTTTCTCAGGCAGGGAAATATGGCTACACCTTC. It is translated as CASSTLSQAGKYGYTF. Looking up the rest from reference TRBV19 and TRBJ1-2 gives the full variable domain: DGGITQSPKYLFRKEGQNVTLSCEQNLNHDAMYWYRQDPGQGLRLIYYSQIVNDFQKGDIAEGYSVSREKKESFPLTVTSAQKNPTAFYLCASSTLSQAGKYGYTFGSGTRLTVV.

CDR3 sequence reads: CASSLAGGDAYEQYF. The CDR3 nucleotides are TGTGCCAGCAGCTTAGCGGGTGGAGATGCCTACGAGCAGTACTTC. The chain has TRBV7-8 and TRBJ2-7; no clear D. Trimming cost V 0 bases and J 2 bases, with 11 bases left between them. Germline loops: CDR1 SGHVS, CDR2 FQNEAQ. The CDR3 contains 15 residues. The full variable domain, with the rest looked up from reference TRBV7-8 and TRBJ2-7, is GAGVSQSPRYKVAKRGQDVALRCDPISGHVSLFWYQQALGQGPEFLTYFQNEAQLDKSGLPSDRFFAERPEGSVSTLKIQRTQQEDSAVYLCASSLAGGDAYEQYFGPGTRLTVT.

The rearrangement joins TRBV28 to TRBJ1-5; D gene uncertain. Germline V gene data show CDR1 as MDHEN and CDR2 as SYDVKM. The V gene lost 11 bases and the J gene lost 6 bases, with 14 bases spanning the gap. The CDR3 totals 12 residues. DNA of the CDR3: TGTGCCGGCTCGACAAGTCCTCAGCCCCAGCATTTT. This translates into CAGSTSPQPQHF. The full variable domain, completed using reference TRBV28 and TRBJ1-5, is DVKVTQSSRYLVKRTGEKVFLECVQDMDHENMFWYRQDPGLGLRLIYFSYDVKMKEKGDIPEGYSVSREKKERFSLILESASTNQTSMYLCAGSTSPQPQHFGDGTRLSIL.

The chain recombines TRBV11-2 with TRBJ2-7; perhaps TRBD2 as D (6 bases). CDR1 SGHAT and CDR2 FQNNGV come from the germline V gene. V was shortened by 0 bases and J by 7 bases, with 10 bases between the two germline ends. The CDR3 contains 13 residues. This CDR3 is CASSLEPAGEQYF. Here the CDR3 DNA reads TGTGCCAGCAGCTTAGAGCCCGCGGGGGAGCAGTACTTC.

V is TRBV28 and J is TRBJ1-1; D is unresolved. Germline V gives CDR1 MDHEN, CDR2 SYDVKM. This CDR3 has 13 residues. The V and J ends lost 9 bases and 3 bases respectively, with 14 bases between them. In DNA, the CDR3 is TGTGCCAGTAAGCTTACGGCGGACACTGAAGCTTTCTTT. Amino acid sequence: CASKLTADTEAFF.

The chain couples TRBV19 to TRBJ1-5; no definite D call. The CDR3 spans 14 residues. The ends were cut back, 7 bases at V and 0 bases at J, with 10 bases in the middle. In germline, CDR1 is LNHDA, CDR2 SQIVND (reference sequence). As DNA, the CDR3 is TGTGCCAGTACCCGGGAATATAGCAATCAGCCCCAGCATTTT. Protein product: CASTREYSNQPQHF.

This sequence joins TRBV6-5 and TRBJ2-7; D gene uncertain. Deletions cut 6 bases from V and 0 bases from J, with 9 bases between. In germline, CDR1 is MNHEY, CDR2 SVGAGI. This CDR3 has 13 residues. The CDR3 sequence is CASRSHDSYEQYF. The CDR3 coding sequence is TGTGCCAGCAGGTCACATGACTCCTACGAGCAGTACTTC.